The 24 T cell receptor beta chains below come from one sample, sequenced in a study of chemoradiotherapy in HPV16-positive cancers. Libraries were prepared by immunoSEQ multiplex PCR; TCRdb keeps only in-frame clonotypes and omits some of them. This table lists under 90 clones. The sequenced sample was tumor tissue, obtained from a patient who underwent chemoradiotherapy. The receptors originated from a human donor with HPV-associated anogenital cancer.

Here the CDR3 DNA reads TGTGCCAGCAGCCCCGGGGCCGGGACTAGAAACAATGAGCAGTTCTTC. Translating it yields CASSPGAGTRNNEQFF. This chain connects TRBV7-9 to TRBJ2-1, with 8 bases that match TRBD2. Losses at the gene ends were 5 bases for V and 5 bases for J; bases not matched to a gene: 11. The germline V gene has CDR1 SEHNR and CDR2 FQNEAQ (reference sequence). The CDR3 runs to 16 residues.

This chain uses TRBV6-5 with TRBJ2-2, with TRBD1 as a possible D gene (6 bases). Trimming stripped 5 bases from V and 3 bases from J, with 13 bases between. CDR1 is MNHEY and CDR2 is SVGAGI in the germline V gene. CDR3 size: 15 residues. The CDR3 loop reads CASSQQGLHTGELFF. The CDR3 DNA is TGTGCCAGCAGTCAACAGGGCCTCCACACCGGGGAGCTGTTTTTT.

The chain has TRBV20-1 and TRBJ2-5; D is undetermined. Trimming took off 6 bases at V and 3 bases at J, with 8 bases between the two ends. CDR3 size: 11 residues. Germline CDR1 reads DFQATT; CDR2 reads SNEGSKA (reference sequence). Written as DNA, the CDR3 is TGCAGTGCGGCTACCAAAGAGACCCAGTACTTC. Amino acids: CSAATKETQYF.

This clone was seen once. The rearrangement joins TRBV11-3 to TRBJ1-1; unclear D gene. Trimming took 2 bases from V and 6 from J, leaving 10 bases between them. The CDR3 has 13 amino acids. Looked up from germline, CDR1 is SGHNT and CDR2 is YENEEA. The CDR3 region is CASSLLTDAEAFF. CDR3 bases: TGTGCCAGCAGCTTACTAACAGATGCTGAAGCTTTCTTT. The entire variable domain, with the rest obtained from reference TRBV11-3 and TRBJ1-1, is as follows: EAGVVQSPRYKIIEKKQPVAFWCNPISGHNTLYWYLQNLGQGPELLIRYENEEAVDDSQLPKDRFSAERLKGVDSTLKIQPAELGDSAVYLCASSLLTDAEAFFGQGTRLTVV.

The rearrangement links TRBV7-9 to TRBJ2-7, with 12 bases that match TRBD1. The CDR3 extends over 19 amino acids. V shed 7 bases, J shed 3 bases, and the junction held 19 bases outside the gene matches. Per germline, CDR1 SEHNR and CDR2 FQNEAQ (reference sequence). The CDR3 DNA follows: TGTGCCAGCACCGGCGATCCCGGGACAGGGGGCCCCCTGTACTACGAGCAGTACTTC. Amino acids: CASTGDPGTGGPLYYEQYF.

The rearrangement uses TRBV19 and TRBJ2-3; 10 bases are a match to TRBD2. Per the germline V gene, CDR1 is LNHDA and CDR2 is SQIVND (reference sequence). The J segment lost 4 bases and the V segment lost 5 bases, leaving 15 bases of the junction unmatched. The CDR3 contains 18 residues. DNA of the CDR3: TGTGCCAGTAGTCCCTCCGTTTTGGGACTAGCGACGGCAGATACGCAGTATTTT. Encoded protein: CASSPSVLGLATADTQYF.

The chain couples TRBV9 to TRBJ1-3, with TRBD1 identical over 7 bases. Germline-derived CDR1 and CDR2 are SGDLS and YYNGEE. The CDR3 is 15 amino acids. J gave up 3 bases and V 0 bases, and 3 bases lay outside the gene matches. The CDR3 DNA reads as TGTGCCAGCAGCGTAGCTTGGGACAGTGGAAACACCATATATTTT. It translates to CASSVAWDSGNTIYF.

The CDR3 protein is CASSRTGTSGGYTF. In nucleotides, the CDR3 is TGTGCCAGCAGTCGAACCGGGACAAGTGGCGGCTACACCTTC. The chain is built from TRBV27 and TRBJ1-2; D is perhaps TRBD1 (6 bases). Trimming removed 5 bases at V and 8 bases at J, with 18 bases between. Germline V gene data show CDR1 as MNHEY and CDR2 as SMNVEV (reference sequence). The CDR3 runs 14 residues.

This sequence joins TRBV6-5 and TRBJ1-1; 8 bases are a match to TRBD1. Per the germline V gene, CDR1 is MNHEY and CDR2 is SVGAGI. Trimming took 9 bases from V and 6 from J; bases not matched to a gene: 9. The length of the CDR3 is 13 residues. The CDR3 sequence is CASFPTGESEAFF. For the CDR3, the DNA is TGTGCCAGTTTCCCGACAGGGGAGTCTGAAGCTTTCTTT.

The V gene is TRBV4-2, the J gene TRBJ2-2; tentative D call: TRBD2 (5 bases). V was shortened by 4 bases and J by 4 bases, with 13 bases between the two germline ends. Germline lookup yields CDR1 LGHNA and CDR2 YNFKEQ. The CDR3 sequence is 15 residues long. The CDR3 DNA follows: TGTGCCAGCAGCCGAGATAGCGAGATCACCGGGGAGCTGTTTTTT. Its protein is CASSRDSEITGELFF.

This chain links TRBV9 with TRBJ2-5, with 8 bases lining up with TRBD2. The V gene end was trimmed by 3 bases and the J gene end by 2 bases; junction bases not matched to a gene: 3. This CDR3 comprises 14 residues. From germline, CDR1 is SGDLS and CDR2 YYNGEE. The CDR3 coding sequence is TGTGCCAGCAGCGCCACTAGCGGACAAGAGACCCAGTACTTC. Amino acid sequence: CASSATSGQETQYF.

This clone was seen more than once but under ten times. The CDR3 loop is CSVRGAQETQYF. The CDR3 nucleotides are TGCAGCGTTCGGGGGGCCCAAGAGACCCAGTACTTC. V gene TRBV29-1 combines with J gene TRBJ2-5, with D perhaps matching TRBD2 (7 bases). This CDR3 has 12 residues. The germline CDR1 and CDR2 sequences are SQVTM and ANQGSEA. V was cut by 5 bases and J by 1 base, with 8 bases left in between.

The chain joins TRBV18 to TRBJ1-2; 11 positions agree with TRBD1. This CDR3 is 16 amino acids long. Germline V gives CDR1 KGHSH, CDR2 LQKENI. With V trimmed by 4 bases and J by 6 bases, 10 bases remained unmatched. The CDR3 spells CASSQAGQGVAHGYTF. In DNA, the CDR3 is TGTGCCAGCTCACAGGCGGGACAGGGGGTTGCTCATGGCTACACCTTC.

The chain uses TRBV13 and TRBJ1-4; the D is unclear. Germline values: CDR1 PRHDT, CDR2 FYEKMQ (reference sequence). V gave up 5 bases and J gave up 4 bases, with 14 bases separating them. This CDR3 is built from 15 residues. The CDR3, as DNA: TGTGCCAGCAGCCTTCAGACCGATATTAATGAAAAACTGTTTTTT. It translates to CASSLQTDINEKLFF.

This chain uses TRBV27 with TRBJ1-4; TRBD1 aligns across 7 bases. Trimming cost V 6 bases and J 7 bases; bases outside gene matches: 11. The CDR3 sequence is 15 residues long. Germline V gene lookup returns CDR1 MNHEY and CDR2 SMNVEV (reference sequence). The CDR3 reads CASSSPRTGLEKLFF. For the CDR3, the DNA is TGTGCCAGCAGCTCCCCCAGGACAGGACTTGAAAAACTGTTTTTT.

This clone was seen only once. The rearrangement joins TRBV29-1 to TRBJ1-4; maybe TRBD1 (5 bases). Per the germline V gene, CDR1 is SQVTM and CDR2 is ANQGSEA. The ends were cut back, 6 bases at V and 8 bases at J, with 16 bases in the middle. The CDR3 length is 13 residues. The CDR3, as DNA: TGCAGCGTGTCCGGGACGGATAGAGAAAAACTGTTTTTT. Its translation is CSVSGTDREKLFF.

This chain joins TRBV27 and TRBJ2-3, with 10 nucleotides matching TRBD1. From germline, CDR1 is MNHEY and CDR2 SMNVEV (reference sequence). The J segment lost 3 bases and the V segment lost 4 bases, leaving 7 bases of the junction unmatched. This CDR3 region has 16 residues. CDR3: CASSSSPGQGTDTQYF. The CDR3 nucleotides are TGTGCCAGCAGTTCAAGCCCGGGACAGGGGACAGATACGCAGTATTTT.

The J gene is TRBJ2-4, the V gene TRBV5-1; D is uncertain. The germline V gene encodes CDR1 SGHRS and CDR2 YFSETQ. The ends were cut back, 1 base at V and 3 bases at J, with 8 bases in the middle. The CDR3 runs 14 residues. In DNA, the CDR3 is TGCGCCAGCAGCTTGTCTTTTGGCAAAAACATTCAGTACTTC. It yields the protein CASSLSFGKNIQYF. Based on the CDR3 plus reference TRBV5-1 and TRBJ2-4, the full variable domain is KAGVTQTPRYLIKTRGQQVTLSCSPISGHRSVSWYQQTPGQGLQFLFEYFSETQRNKGNFPGRFSGRQFSNSRSEMNVSTLELGDSALYLCASSLSFGKNIQYFGAGTRLSVL.

The V and J genes are TRBV9 and TRBJ2-1; TRBD1 might be the D (6 bases). Trimming removed 3 bases at V and 14 bases at J, with 21 bases between. The CDR3 contains 14 residues. Germline V CDR1 and CDR2: SGDLS, YYNGEE. CDR3 loop: CASSAGPYREGEFF. CDR3 sequence (DNA): TGTGCCAGCAGCGCTGGGCCATACAGGGAAGGTGAGTTCTTC.

The rearrangement links TRBV11-2 to TRBJ2-1, with 12 bases lining up with TRBD1. There are 16 residues in the CDR3. V lost 6 bases, J lost 1 base, and 4 bases stayed unmatched. Germline V gene sequence: CDR1 SGHAT, CDR2 FQNNGV. CDR3 in DNA: TGTGCCAGCAGGGGGGGACAGGGGGCATCCTACAATGAGCAGTTCTTC. Amino acids: CASRGGQGASYNEQFF.

The genes are TRBV4-2 and TRBJ1-1; 11 nucleotides line up with TRBD1. This CDR3 has 16 residues. Germline V gene lookup returns CDR1 LGHNA and CDR2 YNFKEQ. With 0 bases clipped from V and 7 bases from J, the junction kept 7 bases outside the gene matches. The DNA for the CDR3 is TGTGCCAGCAGCCAAGAAGGGGACAGGGGGAAGGATGAAGCTTTCTTT. Protein product: CASSQEGDRGKDEAFF.

This chain joins TRBV6-1 and TRBJ2-7; TRBD1 is a possible D gene (6 bases). The CDR3 has 15 residues. Per germline, CDR1 MNHNS and CDR2 SASEGT. V lost 1 base to trimming and J lost 0 bases, with 10 bases between them. DNA for the CDR3: TGTGCCAGCAGTGAAGTGGCAGGGGTCTCCTACGAGCAGTACTTC. Protein product: CASSEVAGVSYEQYF.

The rearrangement links TRBV6-5 to TRBJ1-6; D perhaps matches TRBD1 (5 bases). The CDR3 runs to 16 residues. Trimming stripped 6 bases from V and 3 bases from J, with 15 bases between. CDR1 is MNHEY and CDR2 is SVGAGI in the germline V gene. CDR3 nucleotides: TGTGCCAGCAGCTACCGCCCGGGGGACTATAATTCACCCCTCCACTTT. This gives the protein CASSYRPGDYNSPLHF.

The chain couples TRBV6-6 to TRBJ2-3; tentative D call: TRBD2 (5 bases). Trimming left V 6 bases short and J 2 bases short, with 12 bases between. Germline lookup yields CDR1 MNHNY and CDR2 SVGAGI (reference sequence). The CDR3 has 14 residues. CDR3 in DNA: TGTGCCAGCAGACTAGACCTTTACACAGATACGCAGTATTTT. Protein: CASRLDLYTDTQYF.